The source of this T cell receptor beta chain is a study of T cell repertoires in cytomegalovirus infection. Study-level information: Indications of both CMV infection and matching HLA type were provided by public TCR beta signatures.

General observations from the study: The study found HLA-C-restricted CMV-specific TCR beta clonotypes dominating the ex vivo response. Summed frequency of public TCR beta families distinguished CMV carriers with the relevant HLA.

CDR3 length equals 17 residues. CDR1 and CDR2 from the germline V gene are SGHRS and YFSETQ. V trimming: 4 bases; J trimming: 4 bases; junction bases outside the gene matches: 11. TCRdb processed the reads anew with MiXCR; each CDR3 protein has one entry. The table has over 450,000 distinct CDR3 sequences, around 10% seen once. A word on this clonotype: Its target is unknown.

V usage is TRBV5-1 and J usage is TRBJ1-4, with TRBD1 matching over 9 bases. The sequence was collected from a human donor in good health (CMV status not recorded). Some clones in this sample may be carry-over from other donors' samples. Sequenced input: PBMCs. CDR3 protein: CASSRGQGGTNNEKLFF. The CDR3 bases are TGCGCCAGCAGCAGGGGACAGGGCGGAACCAATAATGAAAAACTGTTTTTT.